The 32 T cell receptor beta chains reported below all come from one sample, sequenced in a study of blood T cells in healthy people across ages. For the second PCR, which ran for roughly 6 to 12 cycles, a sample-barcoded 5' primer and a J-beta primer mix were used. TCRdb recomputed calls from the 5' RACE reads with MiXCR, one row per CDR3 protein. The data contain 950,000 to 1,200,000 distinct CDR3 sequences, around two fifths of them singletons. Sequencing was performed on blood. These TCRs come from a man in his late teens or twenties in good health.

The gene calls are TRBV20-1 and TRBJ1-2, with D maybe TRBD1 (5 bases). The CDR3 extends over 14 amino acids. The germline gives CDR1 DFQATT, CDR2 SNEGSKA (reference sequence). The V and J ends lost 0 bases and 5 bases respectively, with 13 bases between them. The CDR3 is CSARDGQGRYGYTF. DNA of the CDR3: TGCAGTGCTAGAGATGGGCAGGGTCGGTATGGCTACACCTTC.

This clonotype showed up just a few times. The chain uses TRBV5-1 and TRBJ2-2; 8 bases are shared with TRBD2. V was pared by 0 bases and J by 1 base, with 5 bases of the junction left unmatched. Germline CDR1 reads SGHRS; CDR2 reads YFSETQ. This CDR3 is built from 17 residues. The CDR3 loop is CASSLDTSGQNTGELFF. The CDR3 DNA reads TGCGCCAGCAGCTTGGATACTAGCGGACAGAACACCGGGGAGCTGTTTTTT.

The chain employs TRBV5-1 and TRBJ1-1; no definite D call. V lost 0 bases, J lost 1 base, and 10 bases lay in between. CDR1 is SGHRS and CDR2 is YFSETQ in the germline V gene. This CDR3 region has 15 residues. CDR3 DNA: TGCGCCAGCAGCTTGGCGGTGAGCAGGAACACTGAAGCTTTCTTT. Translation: CASSLAVSRNTEAFF.

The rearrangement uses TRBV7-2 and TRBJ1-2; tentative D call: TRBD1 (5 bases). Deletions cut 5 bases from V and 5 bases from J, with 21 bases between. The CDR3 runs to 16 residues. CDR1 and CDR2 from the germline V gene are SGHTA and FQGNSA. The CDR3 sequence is CASSKAGQGVDYGYTF. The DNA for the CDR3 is TGTGCCAGCAGCAAGGCCGGACAAGGGGTCGATTATGGCTACACCTTC.

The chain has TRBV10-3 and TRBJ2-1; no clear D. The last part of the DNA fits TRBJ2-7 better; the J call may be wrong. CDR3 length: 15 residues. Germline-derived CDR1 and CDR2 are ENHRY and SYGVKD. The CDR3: CAISEERNSYNEQYF. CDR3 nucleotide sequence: TGTGCCATCAGCGAGGAGCGTAACTCCTACAATGAGCAGTACTTC.

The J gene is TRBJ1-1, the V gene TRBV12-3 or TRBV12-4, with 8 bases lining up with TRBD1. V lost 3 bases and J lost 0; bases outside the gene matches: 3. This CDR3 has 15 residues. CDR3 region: CASSFQGAVNTEAFF. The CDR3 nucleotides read TGTGCCAGCAGTTTCCAGGGGGCAGTGAACACTGAAGCTTTCTTT.

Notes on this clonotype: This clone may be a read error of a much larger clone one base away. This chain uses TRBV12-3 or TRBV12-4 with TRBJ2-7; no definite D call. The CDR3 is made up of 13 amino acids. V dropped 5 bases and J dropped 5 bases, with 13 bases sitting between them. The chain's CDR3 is CASSRALKNEQYF. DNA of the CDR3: TGTGCCAGCAGTCGAGCCCTGAAGAACGAGCAGTACTTC.

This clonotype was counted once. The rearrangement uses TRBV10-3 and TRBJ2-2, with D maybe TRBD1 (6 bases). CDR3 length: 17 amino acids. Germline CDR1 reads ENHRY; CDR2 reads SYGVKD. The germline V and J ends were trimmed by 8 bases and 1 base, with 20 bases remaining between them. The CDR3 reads CAILRPSGGQNTGELFF. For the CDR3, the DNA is TGTGCCATCCTTCGCCCCAGTGGGGGACAGAACACCGGGGAGCTGTTTTTT.

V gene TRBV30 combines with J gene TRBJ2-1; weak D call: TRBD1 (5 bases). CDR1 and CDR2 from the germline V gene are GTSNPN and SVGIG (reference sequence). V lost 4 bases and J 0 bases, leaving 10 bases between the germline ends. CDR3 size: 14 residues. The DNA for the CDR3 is TGTGCCTGGAATAGACAGAACTCCTACAATGAGCAGTTCTTC. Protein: CAWNRQNSYNEQFF.

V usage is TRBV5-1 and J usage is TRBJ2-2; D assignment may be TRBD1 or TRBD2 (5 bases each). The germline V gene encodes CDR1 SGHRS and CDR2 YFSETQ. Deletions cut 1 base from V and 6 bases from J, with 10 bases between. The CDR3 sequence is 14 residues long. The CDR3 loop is CASSLLGAAGELFF. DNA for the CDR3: TGCGCCAGCAGCTTGCTCGGGGCGGCCGGGGAGCTGTTTTTT.

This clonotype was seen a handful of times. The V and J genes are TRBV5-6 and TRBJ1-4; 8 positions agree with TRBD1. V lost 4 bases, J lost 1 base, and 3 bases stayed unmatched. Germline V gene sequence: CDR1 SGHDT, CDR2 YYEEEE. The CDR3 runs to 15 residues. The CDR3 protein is CASSVTGGTNEKLFF. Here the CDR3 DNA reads TGTGCCAGCAGCGTCACAGGGGGAACTAATGAAAAACTGTTTTTT. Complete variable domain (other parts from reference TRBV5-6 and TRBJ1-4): DAGVTQSPTHLIKTRGQQVTLRCSPKSGHDTVSWYQQALGQGPQFIFQYYEEEERQRGNFPDRFSGHQFPNYSSELNVNALLLGDSALYLCASSVTGGTNEKLFFGSGTQLSVL.

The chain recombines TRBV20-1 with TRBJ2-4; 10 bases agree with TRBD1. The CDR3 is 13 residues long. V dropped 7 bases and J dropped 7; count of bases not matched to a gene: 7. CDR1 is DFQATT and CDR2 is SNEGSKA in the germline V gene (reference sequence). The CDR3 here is CSDWDRGWNIQYF. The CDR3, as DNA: TGCAGTGATTGGGACAGGGGATGGAACATTCAGTACTTC.

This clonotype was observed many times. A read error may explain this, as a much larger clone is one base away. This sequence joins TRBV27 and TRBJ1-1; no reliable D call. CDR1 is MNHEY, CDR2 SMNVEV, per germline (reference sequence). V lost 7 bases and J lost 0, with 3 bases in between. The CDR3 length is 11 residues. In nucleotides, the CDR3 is TGTGCCAGCATCTTGAACACTGAAGCTTTCTTT. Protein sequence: CASILNTEAFF.

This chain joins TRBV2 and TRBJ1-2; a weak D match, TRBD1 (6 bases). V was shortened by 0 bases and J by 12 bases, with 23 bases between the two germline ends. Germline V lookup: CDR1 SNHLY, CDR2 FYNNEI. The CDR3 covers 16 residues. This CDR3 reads CASSEALYETGFADTF. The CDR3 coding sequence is TGTGCCAGCAGTGAAGCGCTGTATGAGACAGGCTTTGCTGACACCTTC.

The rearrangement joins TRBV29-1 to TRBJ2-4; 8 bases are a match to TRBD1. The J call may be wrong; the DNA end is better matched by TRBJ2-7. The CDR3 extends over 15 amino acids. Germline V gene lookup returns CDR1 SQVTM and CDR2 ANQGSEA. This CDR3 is CSVITGGPLYYEQYF. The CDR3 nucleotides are TGCAGCGTTATAACAGGGGGACCCCTCTACTACGAGCAGTACTTC.

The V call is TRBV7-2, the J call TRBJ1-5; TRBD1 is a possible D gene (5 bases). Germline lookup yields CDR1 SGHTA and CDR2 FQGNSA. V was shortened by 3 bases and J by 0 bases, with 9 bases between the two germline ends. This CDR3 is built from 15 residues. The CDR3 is CASSLERGSNQPQHF. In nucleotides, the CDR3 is TGTGCCAGCAGCTTGGAGAGGGGTAGCAATCAGCCCCAGCATTTT.

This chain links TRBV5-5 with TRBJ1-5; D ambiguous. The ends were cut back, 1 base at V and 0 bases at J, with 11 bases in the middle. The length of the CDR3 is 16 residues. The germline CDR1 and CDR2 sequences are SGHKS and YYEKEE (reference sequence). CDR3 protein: CASSLRGIDSNQPQHF. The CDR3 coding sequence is TGTGCCAGCAGCTTGCGGGGAATTGATAGCAATCAGCCCCAGCATTTT. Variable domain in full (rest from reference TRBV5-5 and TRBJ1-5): DAGVTQSPTHLIKTRGQQVTLRCSPISGHKSVSWYQQVLGQGPQFIFQYYEKEERGRGNFPDRFSARQFPNYSSELNVNALLLGDSALYLCASSLRGIDSNQPQHFGDGTRLSIL.

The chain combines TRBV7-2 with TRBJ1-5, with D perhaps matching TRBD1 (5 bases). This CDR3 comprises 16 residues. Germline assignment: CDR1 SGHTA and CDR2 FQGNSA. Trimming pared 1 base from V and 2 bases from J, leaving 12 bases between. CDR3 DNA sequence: TGTGCCAGCAGCTTAGACCCGGGGGATGGCAATCAGCCCCAGCATTTT. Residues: CASSLDPGDGNQPQHF.

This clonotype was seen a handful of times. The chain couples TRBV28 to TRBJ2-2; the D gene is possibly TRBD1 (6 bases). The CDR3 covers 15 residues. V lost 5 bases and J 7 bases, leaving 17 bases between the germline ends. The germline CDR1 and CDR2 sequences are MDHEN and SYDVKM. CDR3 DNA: TGTGCCAGCAGTCCCCCGGGACATCTTGGCGGGGAGCTGTTTTTT. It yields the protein CASSPPGHLGGELFF.

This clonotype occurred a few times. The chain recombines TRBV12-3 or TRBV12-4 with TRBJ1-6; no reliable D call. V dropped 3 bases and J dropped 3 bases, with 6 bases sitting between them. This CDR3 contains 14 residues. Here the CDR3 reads CASSLSGYNSPLHF. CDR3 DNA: TGTGCCAGCAGTTTGTCGGGCTATAATTCACCCCTCCACTTT.

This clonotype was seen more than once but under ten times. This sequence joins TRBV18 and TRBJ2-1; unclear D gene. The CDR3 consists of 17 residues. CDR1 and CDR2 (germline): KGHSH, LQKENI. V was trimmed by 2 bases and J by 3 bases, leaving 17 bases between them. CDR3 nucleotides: TGTGCCAGCTCACCAATGGTTATCGATATTGTCTACAATGAGCAGTTCTTC. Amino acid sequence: CASSPMVIDIVYNEQFF.

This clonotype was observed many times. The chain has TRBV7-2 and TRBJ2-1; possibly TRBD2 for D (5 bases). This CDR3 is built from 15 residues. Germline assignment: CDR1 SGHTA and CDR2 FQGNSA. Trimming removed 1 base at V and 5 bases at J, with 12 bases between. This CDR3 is CASSLVNLANNEQFF. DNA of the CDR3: TGTGCCAGCAGCTTAGTAAATCTAGCTAACAATGAGCAGTTCTTC.

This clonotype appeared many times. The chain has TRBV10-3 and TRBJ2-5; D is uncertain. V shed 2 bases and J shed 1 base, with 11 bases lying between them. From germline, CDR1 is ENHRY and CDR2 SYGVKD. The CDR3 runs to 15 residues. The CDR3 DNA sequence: TGTGCCATCAGTGAGAATTCCCAATCCCAAGAGACCCAGTACTTC. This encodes CAISENSQSQETQYF.

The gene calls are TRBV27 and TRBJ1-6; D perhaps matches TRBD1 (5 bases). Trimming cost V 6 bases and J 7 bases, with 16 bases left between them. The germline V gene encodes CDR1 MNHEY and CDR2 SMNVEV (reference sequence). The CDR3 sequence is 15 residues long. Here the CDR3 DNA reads TGTGCCAGCAGCGGGACCACGGGGAGAAATTCACCCCTCCACTTT. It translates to CASSGTTGRNSPLHF.

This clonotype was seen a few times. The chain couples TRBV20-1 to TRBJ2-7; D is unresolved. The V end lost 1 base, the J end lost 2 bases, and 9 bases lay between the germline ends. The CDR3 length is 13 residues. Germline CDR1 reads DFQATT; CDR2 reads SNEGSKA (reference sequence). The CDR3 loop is CSARVPGTYEQYF. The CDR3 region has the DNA TGCAGTGCTAGAGTCCCAGGTACCTACGAGCAGTACTTC.

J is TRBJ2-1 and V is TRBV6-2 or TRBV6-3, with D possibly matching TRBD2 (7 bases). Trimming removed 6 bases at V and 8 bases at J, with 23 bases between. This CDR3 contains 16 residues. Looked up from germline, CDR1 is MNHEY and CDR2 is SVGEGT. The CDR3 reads CASSELPAGAGDEQFF. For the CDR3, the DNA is TGTGCCAGCAGCGAACTGCCCGCGGGGGCTGGGGATGAGCAGTTCTTC.

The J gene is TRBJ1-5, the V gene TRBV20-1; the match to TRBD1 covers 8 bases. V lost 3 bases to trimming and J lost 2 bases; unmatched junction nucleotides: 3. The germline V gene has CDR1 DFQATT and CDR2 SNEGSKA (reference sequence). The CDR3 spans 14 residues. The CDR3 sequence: CSARDRDGNQPQHF. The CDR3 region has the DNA TGCAGTGCTAGGGACAGGGACGGCAATCAGCCCCAGCATTTT.

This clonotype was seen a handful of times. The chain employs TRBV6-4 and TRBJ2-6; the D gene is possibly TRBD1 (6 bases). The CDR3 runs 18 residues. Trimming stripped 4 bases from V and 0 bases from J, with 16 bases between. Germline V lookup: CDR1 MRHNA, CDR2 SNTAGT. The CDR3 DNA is TGTGCCAGCAGTGGCCATCGGACAGTTGTCTCTGGGGCCAACGTCCTGACTTTC. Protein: CASSGHRTVVSGANVLTF.

The CDR3 here is CASIRTGFYGYTF. The CDR3 nucleotides read TGTGCCAGCATCAGGACAGGGTTCTATGGCTACACCTTC. V is TRBV7-3 and J is TRBJ1-2; 8 bases match TRBD1. Germline V gene data show CDR1 as SGHTA and CDR2 as FQGTGA. V lost 7 bases to trimming and J lost 4 bases; unmatched junction nucleotides: 5. CDR3 length: 13 amino acids.

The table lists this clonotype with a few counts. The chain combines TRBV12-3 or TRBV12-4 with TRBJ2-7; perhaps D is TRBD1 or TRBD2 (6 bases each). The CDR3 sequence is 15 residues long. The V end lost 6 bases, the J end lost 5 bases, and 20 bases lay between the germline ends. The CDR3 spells CASSLAGQGYHEQYF. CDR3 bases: TGTGCCAGCAGCCTGGCGGGGCAGGGGTACCACGAGCAGTACTTC.

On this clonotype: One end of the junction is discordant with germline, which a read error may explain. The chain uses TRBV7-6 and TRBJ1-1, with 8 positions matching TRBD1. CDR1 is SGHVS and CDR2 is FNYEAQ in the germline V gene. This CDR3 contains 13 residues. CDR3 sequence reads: CASRRGPNTEAFF. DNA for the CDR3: TGTGCCTCCCGCAGGGGGCCGAACACTGAGGCTTTCTTT.

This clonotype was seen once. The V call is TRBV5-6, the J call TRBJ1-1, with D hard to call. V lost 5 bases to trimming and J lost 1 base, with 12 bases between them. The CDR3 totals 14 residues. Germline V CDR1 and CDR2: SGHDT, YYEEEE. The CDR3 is CASRMNAQNTEAFF. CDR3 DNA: TGTGCCAGCAGGATGAACGCACAGAACACTGAAGCTTTCTTT.